The 11 T cell receptor beta chains presented below share a single source sample, sequenced in a study of control samples from healthy donors and cancer patients. The assay was immunoSEQ multiplex PCR, and TCRdb's table has in-frame clones only and misses some. The data contain some 140,000 clones, roughly 90% of them singletons. The sequenced sample was blood. All receptors come from a man aged 25-45 years in good health.

V gene TRBV7-9 combines with J gene TRBJ1-1; D remains unclear. Trimming took 5 bases from V and 3 from J, leaving 10 bases between them. CDR3 length equals 13 residues. Germline CDR1 is SEHNR and CDR2 is FQNEAQ (reference sequence). The CDR3 spells CASSLFQDTEAFF. CDR3 DNA sequence: TGTGCCAGCAGCCTCTTCCAGGACACTGAAGCTTTCTTT.

The chain uses TRBV6-5 and TRBJ2-3, with 11 bases that match TRBD2. The CDR3 is 14 residues long. After removal of 10 bases from V and 8 bases from J, the junction contained 11 bases not matched to a gene. CDR1 is MNHEY, CDR2 SVGAGI, per germline. The CDR3, as DNA: TGTGCCATCCCCTCTAGCGGGAGGCTGTTTACGCAGTATTTT. Amino acids: CAIPSSGRLFTQYF.

This rearrangement joins TRBV2 to TRBJ2-7; TRBD1 is a possible D gene (5 bases). CDR3 length equals 10 residues. The V and J ends lost 9 bases and 4 bases respectively, with 7 bases between them. Per germline, CDR1 SNHLY and CDR2 FYNNEI. The CDR3 coding sequence is TGTGCCAGTCAGGGTTACGAGCAGTACTTC. Translating it yields CASQGYEQYF. Filled out from reference TRBV2 and TRBJ2-7, the complete variable domain reads EPEVTQTPSHQVTQMGQEVILRCVPISNHLYFYWYRQILGQKVEFLVSFYNNEISEKSEIFDDQFSVERPDGSNFTLKIRSTKLEDSAMYFCASQGYEQYFGPGTRLTVT.

The chain uses TRBV19 and TRBJ2-3, with D unresolved. Trimming removed 3 bases from V and 1 base from J, with 5 bases in between. This CDR3 is built from 13 residues. Germline V gene sequence: CDR1 LNHDA, CDR2 SQIVND (reference sequence). Here the CDR3 reads CASSIIGTDTQYF. Written as DNA, the CDR3 is TGTGCCAGTAGTATTATAGGCACAGATACGCAGTATTTT.

The rearrangement links TRBV7-9 to TRBJ1-1; maybe TRBD1 (6 bases). The CDR3 runs to 16 residues. Trimming took off 7 bases at V and 3 bases at J, with 21 bases between the two ends. CDR1 is SEHNR, CDR2 FQNEAQ, per germline (reference sequence). The DNA for the CDR3 is TGTGCCAGCAAGGGAGGGGGAGTTTTGATAGACACTGAAGCTTTCTTT. Amino acid sequence: CASKGGGVLIDTEAFF. The full variable domain, its missing parts supplied by reference TRBV7-9 and TRBJ1-1, is DTGVSQNPRHKITKRGQNVTFRCDPISEHNRLYWYRQTLGQGPEFLTYFQNEAQLEKSRLLSDRFSAERPKGSFSTLEIQRTEQGDSAMYLCASKGGGVLIDTEAFFGQGTRLTVV.

This chain joins TRBV14 and TRBJ1-1; TRBD1 matches at 7 bases. Trimming cost V 0 bases and J 1 base; bases outside gene matches: 17. Per the germline V gene, CDR1 is SGHDN and CDR2 is FVKESK. The CDR3 consists of 20 residues. The CDR3 DNA is TGTGCCAGCAGCCAAGAACCGGGTGGGTCAGGGGGTCGGAGGAACACTGAAGCTTTCTTT. Translating gives CASSQEPGGSGGRRNTEAFF. The full variable domain, in which reference TRBV14 and TRBJ1-1 provide the parts outside the CDR3, is EAGVTQFPSHSVIEKGQTVTLRCDPISGHDNLYWYRRVMGKEIKFLLHFVKESKQDESGMPNNRFLAERTGGTYSTLKVQPAELEDSGVYFCASSQEPGGSGGRRNTEAFFGQGTRLTVV.

The rearrangement joins TRBV2 to TRBJ2-7, with 7 bases fitting TRBD2. This CDR3 comprises 14 residues. J was trimmed by 2 bases and V by 6 bases; bases with no gene match: 7. In germline, CDR1 is SNHLY, CDR2 FYNNEI. The chain's CDR3 is CASSVAGGAYEQYF. In nucleotides, the CDR3 is TGTGCCAGCAGCGTAGCGGGCGGAGCCTACGAGCAGTACTTC.

The V and J genes are TRBV7-2 and TRBJ2-2; possible D gene TRBD2, 5 bases. Trimming cost V 5 bases and J 7 bases, with 17 bases left between them. Germline CDR1 SGHTA, CDR2 FQGNSA. The CDR3 contains 15 residues. Here the CDR3 DNA reads TGTGCCAGCAGCCGCACTACGGGGTTCATCGGGGAGCTGTTTTTT. Its translation is CASSRTTGFIGELFF.

The chain has TRBV19 and TRBJ1-5, with TRBD1 matching 7 bases. Germline trimming cut 9 bases from V and 7 bases from J; bases unmatched to any gene: 24. The CDR3 extends over 18 amino acids. Germline CDR1 is LNHDA and CDR2 is SQIVND (reference sequence). The CDR3 loop is CASPNRGDSDSGRQPQHF. For the CDR3, the DNA is TGTGCCAGCCCGAACCGGGGGGACAGCGACTCCGGTAGACAGCCCCAGCATTTT. The full variable domain, in which reference TRBV19 and TRBJ1-5 provide the parts outside the CDR3, is DGGITQSPKYLFRKEGQNVTLSCEQNLNHDAMYWYRQDPGQGLRLIYYSQIVNDFQKGDIAEGYSVSREKKESFPLTVTSAQKNPTAFYLCASPNRGDSDSGRQPQHFGDGTRLSIL.

This clone was recorded only once. V and J are TRBV29-1 and TRBJ2-1; the match to TRBD2 covers 14 bases. Germline-derived CDR1 and CDR2 are SQVTM and ANQGSEA. The CDR3 is 18 residues long. V gave up 6 bases and J gave up 0 bases; unmatched junction bases: 10. DNA for the CDR3: TGCAGCGTACGACCAACCGGGACTAGCGGGAGCTCCTACAATGAGCAGTTCTTC. This sequence encodes CSVRPTGTSGSSYNEQFF.

The gene calls are TRBV9 and TRBJ2-1, with TRBD2 identical over 7 bases. V lost 0 bases, J lost 6 bases, and 9 bases stayed unmatched. This CDR3 comprises 16 residues. The germline gives CDR1 SGDLS, CDR2 YYNGEE. The CDR3 DNA reads as TGTGCCAGCAGCGTAGCCGCACGGAGCGGGGCCAATGAGCAGTTCTTC. This translates into CASSVAARSGANEQFF.